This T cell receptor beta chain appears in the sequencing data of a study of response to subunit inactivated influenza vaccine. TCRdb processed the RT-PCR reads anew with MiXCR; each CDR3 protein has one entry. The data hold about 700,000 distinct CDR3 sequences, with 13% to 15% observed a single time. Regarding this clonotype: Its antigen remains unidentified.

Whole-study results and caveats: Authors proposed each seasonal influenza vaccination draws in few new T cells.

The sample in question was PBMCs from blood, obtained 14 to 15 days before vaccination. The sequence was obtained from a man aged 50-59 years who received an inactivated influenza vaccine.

The CDR3 DNA reads as TGTGCCACCAGCAGAAACATAGAGACCCAGTACTTC. Its protein is CATSRNIETQYF. The chain carries TRBV15 and TRBJ2-5; D is undetermined. CDR1 is LNHNV, CDR2 YYDKDF, per germline (reference sequence). The CDR3 covers 12 residues. Trimming took 2 bases from V and 4 from J, leaving 5 bases between them.